A single sample gave rise to the 2 T cell receptor beta chains below, sequenced in a study of cytomegalovirus exposure and HLA in healthy donors (dated by TCRdb to about 2017). Libraries came from the immunoSEQ multiplex PCR assay. For the multiplex PCR, a mixture combining 60 forward primers for TCR Vbeta segments and 13 reverse primers for TCR Jbeta segments was used. TCRdb re-hosts the immuneACCESS table, in-frame sequences only. Its copies lack some clones; in the studies checked, an unresolved V gene accounts for under half of them, and the cause for the rest is not known. This sample comprises around 150,000 clones, roughly 79% of them detected only once. The ten largest clonotypes hold around 1.3% of the sample. Sequenced input: PBMCs. These receptors all stem from a woman between 40 and 55 years old in good health and CMV-seronegative.

Only one count was recorded for this clone. The chain links TRBV5-4 to TRBJ2-4, with D possibly being TRBD1 (6 bases). The CDR3 contains 16 residues. Trimming pared 5 bases from V and 0 bases from J, leaving 15 bases between. Germline lookup yields CDR1 SGHNT and CDR2 YYREEE (reference sequence). The CDR3 DNA follows: TGTGCCAGCAGTCAGGACAGTCTAGTAGCCAAAAACATTCAGTACTTC. Its translation is CASSQDSLVAKNIQYF.

This rearrangement joins TRBV9 to TRBJ2-7; D unclear. V lost 0 bases and J 0 bases, leaving 13 bases between the germline ends. This CDR3 is built from 16 residues. Germline V gene lookup returns CDR1 SGDLS and CDR2 YYNGEE. The CDR3 DNA sequence: TGTGCCAGCAGCGTAGGTGGTGGTGGCGGCTCCTACGAGCAGTACTTC. Translation: CASSVGGGGGSYEQYF. The whole variable domain, filled in from reference TRBV9 and TRBJ2-7, reads DSGVTQTPKHLITATGQRVTLRCSPRSGDLSVYWYQQSLDQGLQFLIQYYNGEERAKGNILERFSAQQFPDLHSELNLSSLELGDSALYFCASSVGGGGGSYEQYFGPGTRLTVT.